The rows below give T cell receptor beta chains drawn from one sample of a study of OX40 agonist ivuxolimab in advanced cancers. Some clones are missing from TCRdb's copy, which holds only in-frame ones; the method was immunoSEQ multiplex PCR. This table has tens of thousands of clones, around nine tenths appearing once. This specimen was CD4+ or CD8+ T cells sorted from blood, taken in a trial of the OX40 agonist ivuxolimab. The receptors were gathered from an adult with an advanced solid tumor such as melanoma, head and neck, liver or kidney cancer. CDR3s include the opening cysteine and the closing phenylalanine or tryptophan. Each record gives: D gene, J gene, clone size, V gene, CDR3 protein, CDR3 DNA. The D gene is left open where the match is weak. Clone sizes are given selectively: once, few, many, or a class where the clone is expanded.

d_call: TRBD1
j_call: TRBJ2-2
clone_size: .
v_call: TRBV5-6
cdr3_aa: CASSPGTGITGELFF
cdr3_nt: TGTGCCAGCAGCCCCGGGACAGGGATAACCGGGGAGCTGTTTTTT

d_call: .
j_call: TRBJ1-1
clone_size: .
v_call: TRBV11-2
cdr3_aa: CASSLGGPYTEAFF
cdr3_nt: TGTGCCAGCAGCTTAGGAGGGCCGTACACTGAAGCTTTCTTT

d_call: .
j_call: TRBJ1-2
clone_size: .
v_call: TRBV6-6
cdr3_aa: CASSSYRQEGYTF
cdr3_nt: TGTGCCAGCAGTTCCTATCGACAGGAGGGCTACACCTTC

d_call: .
j_call: TRBJ2-5
clone_size: .
v_call: TRBV2
cdr3_aa: CASSFTTQETQYF
cdr3_nt: TGTGCCAGCAGTTTCACAACTCAAGAGACCCAGTACTTC

d_call: TRBD1
j_call: TRBJ2-7
clone_size: .
v_call: TRBV29-1
cdr3_aa: CSVERGLQGSSYEQYF
cdr3_nt: TGCAGCGTTGAAAGGGGGCTCCAGGGGAGCTCCTACGAGCAGTACTTC

d_call: TRBD1
j_call: TRBJ2-7
clone_size: .
v_call: TRBV7-3
cdr3_aa: CASSPTGTGVLGEQYF
cdr3_nt: TGTGCCAGCAGCCCCACCGGGACAGGGGTTTTGGGCGAGCAGTACTTC

d_call: .
j_call: TRBJ1-2
clone_size: .
v_call: TRBV18
cdr3_aa: CASSPQPDRPYGYTF
cdr3_nt: TGTGCCAGCTCACCACAGCCCGACAGACCCTATGGCTACACCTTC

d_call: .
j_call: TRBJ2-6
clone_size: .
v_call: TRBV27
cdr3_aa: CASSLKAMGGANVLTF
cdr3_nt: TGTGCCAGCAGTTTGAAGGCCATGGGGGGGGCCAACGTCCTGACTTTC

d_call: TRBD2
j_call: TRBJ2-1
clone_size: .
v_call: TRBV10-1
cdr3_aa: CASSDGLAGPLEQFF
cdr3_nt: TGCGCCAGCAGTGATGGACTAGCGGGACCCTTAGAGCAGTTCTTC

d_call: TRBD2
j_call: TRBJ2-3
clone_size: .
v_call: TRBV27
cdr3_aa: CASSLSGLAGRRTDTQYF
cdr3_nt: TGTGCCAGCAGTTTATCCGGGCTAGCGGGGCGGAGGACAGATACGCAGTATTTT

d_call: .
j_call: TRBJ2-5
clone_size: .
v_call: TRBV6-1
cdr3_aa: CASGLSGQETQYF
cdr3_nt: TGTGCCAGCGGGTTGTCGGGGCAAGAGACCCAGTACTTC

d_call: .
j_call: TRBJ2-3
clone_size: .
v_call: TRBV4-2
cdr3_aa: CASSQGVSLASTDTQYF
cdr3_nt: TGTGCCAGCAGCCAAGGGGTAAGCCTAGCGAGCACAGATACGCAGTATTTT

d_call: .
j_call: TRBJ2-7
clone_size: .
v_call: TRBV20-1
cdr3_aa: CSSQKLYEQYF
cdr3_nt: TGCAGTTCCCAGAAACTCTACGAGCAGTACTTC

d_call: .
j_call: TRBJ1-2
clone_size: .
v_call: TRBV14
cdr3_aa: CASSQDVDIRGYTF
cdr3_nt: TGTGCCAGCAGCCAAGATGTAGATATACGGGGCTACACCTTC

d_call: .
j_call: TRBJ1-6
clone_size: .
v_call: TRBV6-6
cdr3_aa: CASMTVDNSPLHF
cdr3_nt: TGTGCCTCGATGACAGTAGATAATTCACCCCTCCACTTT

d_call: .
j_call: TRBJ2-5
clone_size: .
v_call: TRBV5-4
cdr3_aa: CASSLAGETQYF
cdr3_nt: TGTGCCAGCAGCTTGGCGGGGGAGACCCAGTACTTC

d_call: TRBD2
j_call: TRBJ2-2
clone_size: .
v_call: TRBV19
cdr3_aa: CASSSGRMNTGELFF
cdr3_nt: TGTGCCAGTAGTAGCGGGAGAATGAACACCGGGGAGCTGTTTTTT

d_call: TRBD1
j_call: TRBJ2-7
clone_size: .
v_call: TRBV11-3
cdr3_aa: CASSFGTGVVYEQYF
cdr3_nt: TGTGCCAGCAGCTTTGGGACAGGGGTGGTCTACGAGCAGTACTTC

d_call: .
j_call: TRBJ1-1
clone_size: .
v_call: TRBV25-1
cdr3_aa: CASSESKDREAFF
cdr3_nt: TGTGCCAGCAGTGAATCCAAGGACAGAGAAGCTTTCTTT

d_call: .
j_call: TRBJ2-7
clone_size: .
v_call: TRBV7-3
cdr3_aa: CASSLGSGYEQYF
cdr3_nt: TGTGCCAGCAGCCTAGGTTCTGGGTACGAGCAGTACTTC

d_call: .
j_call: TRBJ2-5
clone_size: .
v_call: TRBV11-3
cdr3_aa: CASSLGRTEYQETQYF
cdr3_nt: TGTGCCAGCAGCTTAGGGCGGACAGAGTACCAAGAGACCCAGTACTTC

d_call: .
j_call: TRBJ1-4
clone_size: .
v_call: TRBV10-2
cdr3_aa: CASSEADEKLFF
cdr3_nt: TGCGCCAGCAGTGAGGCGGATGAAAAACTGTTTTTT

d_call: .
j_call: TRBJ2-3
clone_size: .
v_call: TRBV27
cdr3_aa: CASSSARENADTQYF
cdr3_nt: TGTGCCAGCAGTTCTGCCCGGGAGAATGCAGATACGCAGTATTTT

d_call: .
j_call: TRBJ2-5
clone_size: .
v_call: TRBV18
cdr3_aa: CASSPSGVETQYF
cdr3_nt: TGTGCCAGCTCACCCTCGGGGGTGGAGACCCAGTACTTC

d_call: .
j_call: TRBJ2-5
clone_size: .
v_call: TRBV5-1
cdr3_aa: CASSLLGYAGETQYF
cdr3_nt: TGCGCCAGCAGCTTGTTGGGGTACGCGGGGGAGACCCAGTACTTC

d_call: TRBD2
j_call: TRBJ2-7
clone_size: .
v_call: TRBV12-5
cdr3_aa: CASGLVLAGGYEQYF
cdr3_nt: TGTGCTAGTGGTTTGGTACTAGCGGGGGGCTACGAGCAGTACTTC

d_call: TRBD1
j_call: TRBJ1-5
clone_size: .
v_call: TRBV7-2
cdr3_aa: CASSFPTGGNQPQHF
cdr3_nt: TGTGCCAGCAGCTTCCCCACAGGGGGCAATCAGCCCCAGCATTTT

d_call: .
j_call: TRBJ1-5
clone_size: .
v_call: TRBV12-5
cdr3_aa: CASGPRGGQPQHF
cdr3_nt: TGTGCTAGTGGGCCGCGGGGAGGGCAGCCCCAGCATTTT

d_call: .
j_call: TRBJ2-5
clone_size: .
v_call: TRBV4-3
cdr3_aa: CASSQGPGAGETQYF
cdr3_nt: TGCGCCAGCAGCCAAGGACCGGGAGCGGGAGAGACCCAGTACTTC

d_call: .
j_call: TRBJ2-7
clone_size: .
v_call: TRBV7-9
cdr3_aa: CASSQLGVSYEQYF
cdr3_nt: TGTGCCAGCAGCCAATTGGGGGTCTCCTACGAGCAGTACTTC

d_call: .
j_call: TRBJ1-1
clone_size: .
v_call: TRBV15
cdr3_aa: CATSRDRDKNTEAFF
cdr3_nt: TGTGCCACCAGCAGAGATAGGGACAAGAACACTGAAGCTTTCTTT

d_call: .
j_call: TRBJ2-7
clone_size: .
v_call: TRBV7-9
cdr3_aa: CASSRTSVTETYEQYF
cdr3_nt: TGTGCCAGCAGCCGAACTAGTGTAACCGAGACCTACGAGCAGTACTTC

d_call: TRBD2
j_call: TRBJ2-7
clone_size: .
v_call: TRBV7-2
cdr3_aa: CASSLDLAGGHEQYF
cdr3_nt: TGTGCCAGCAGCTTAGATCTAGCGGGAGGGCACGAGCAGTACTTC

d_call: .
j_call: TRBJ1-4
clone_size: .
v_call: TRBV5-1
cdr3_aa: CASSLAGDKGNEKLFF
cdr3_nt: TGCGCCAGCAGCTTGGCGGGTGATAAAGGAAATGAAAAACTGTTTTTT

d_call: .
j_call: TRBJ2-2
clone_size: .
v_call: TRBV19
cdr3_aa: CASSTPEGRGNTGELFF
cdr3_nt: TGTGCCAGTAGTACCCCGGAGGGGCGGGGGAACACCGGGGAGCTGTTTTTT

d_call: .
j_call: TRBJ2-7
clone_size: .
v_call: TRBV5-4
cdr3_aa: CASSGKGGGYEQYF
cdr3_nt: TGTGCCAGCAGTGGGAAGGGGGGTGGGTACGAGCAGTACTTC

d_call: .
j_call: TRBJ1-4
clone_size: once
v_call: TRBV5-1
cdr3_aa: CASSGGAGFNEKLFF
cdr3_nt: TGCGCCAGCAGCGGGGGGGCAGGCTTTAATGAAAAACTGTTTTTT

d_call: TRBD2
j_call: TRBJ2-1
clone_size: .
v_call: TRBV7-2
cdr3_aa: CASSSGTTSYNEQFF
cdr3_nt: TGTGCCAGCAGCAGCGGGACTACTTCCTACAATGAGCAGTTCTTC

d_call: .
j_call: TRBJ2-7
clone_size: .
v_call: TRBV6-1
cdr3_aa: CASSGGGFLYEQYF
cdr3_nt: TGTGCCAGCAGTGGGGGCGGGTTCCTCTACGAGCAGTACTTC

d_call: .
j_call: TRBJ2-5
clone_size: .
v_call: TRBV6-5
cdr3_aa: CASSYSRETQYF
cdr3_nt: TGTGCCAGCAGTTACTCGAGGGAGACCCAGTACTTC

d_call: TRBD1
j_call: TRBJ1-3
clone_size: .
v_call: TRBV5-8
cdr3_aa: CAGSLTGEEPGNTIYF
cdr3_nt: TGTGCCGGCAGCTTGACAGGGGAAGAACCTGGAAACACCATATATTTT

d_call: .
j_call: TRBJ1-4
clone_size: .
v_call: TRBV9
cdr3_aa: CASSVTGSGEKLFF
cdr3_nt: TGTGCCAGCAGCGTAACAGGGTCGGGGGAAAAACTGTTTTTT

d_call: .
j_call: TRBJ1-2
clone_size: .
v_call: TRBV5-5
cdr3_aa: CASSVPGKGYGYTF
cdr3_nt: TGTGCCAGCAGCGTCCCAGGGAAAGGCTATGGCTACACCTTC

d_call: .
j_call: TRBJ2-7
clone_size: .
v_call: TRBV4-2
cdr3_aa: CASSPGRGGGYEQYF
cdr3_nt: TGTGCCAGCAGCCCGGGGAGGGGGGGAGGCTACGAGCAGTACTTC

d_call: .
j_call: TRBJ1-1
clone_size: .
v_call: TRBV19
cdr3_aa: CASSIKPRGAEAFF
cdr3_nt: TGTGCCAGTAGTATAAAACCAAGGGGGGCCGAAGCTTTCTTT

d_call: .
j_call: TRBJ2-1
clone_size: .
v_call: TRBV2
cdr3_aa: CASSERSEQFF
cdr3_nt: TGTGCCAGCAGTGAACGGTCCGAGCAGTTCTTC

d_call: .
j_call: TRBJ1-3
clone_size: .
v_call: TRBV6-5
cdr3_aa: CASSYWGDSGNTIYF
cdr3_nt: TGTGCCAGCAGTTACTGGGGGGACTCTGGAAACACCATATATTTT

d_call: .
j_call: TRBJ2-2
clone_size: .
v_call: TRBV30
cdr3_aa: CAWSVWKAGELFF
cdr3_nt: TGTGCCTGGAGTGTATGGAAGGCCGGGGAGCTGTTTTTT

d_call: TRBD2
j_call: TRBJ2-5
clone_size: .
v_call: TRBV5-1
cdr3_aa: CASSPGGEGRTQYF
cdr3_nt: TGCGCCAGCAGCCCCGGGGGGGAGGGCCGGACCCAGTACTTC

d_call: .
j_call: TRBJ2-7
clone_size: .
v_call: TRBV13
cdr3_aa: CASSSLKEQYF
cdr3_nt: TGTGCCAGCAGCTCCTTGAAGGAGCAGTACTTC

d_call: TRBD1
j_call: TRBJ1-2
clone_size: .
v_call: TRBV25-1
cdr3_aa: CASSSGQGARGYTF
cdr3_nt: TGTGCCAGCAGTTCGGGACAGGGGGCGAGGGGCTACACCTTC

d_call: .
j_call: TRBJ2-1
clone_size: once
v_call: TRBV25-1
cdr3_aa: CASSERASVDEQFF
cdr3_nt: TGTGCCAGCAGTGAGCGGGCCTCGGTCGATGAGCAGTTCTTC

d_call: .
j_call: TRBJ1-4
clone_size: .
v_call: TRBV30
cdr3_aa: CAFHGNWGSGNEKLFF
cdr3_nt: TGTGCCTTCCATGGGAATTGGGGATCGGGTAATGAAAAACTGTTTTTT

d_call: .
j_call: TRBJ1-1
clone_size: few
v_call: TRBV10-1
cdr3_aa: CASSEEGPPEAFF
cdr3_nt: TGCGCCAGCAGTGAGGAGGGGCCCCCTGAAGCTTTCTTT

d_call: TRBD1
j_call: TRBJ2-5
clone_size: once
v_call: TRBV5-8
cdr3_aa: CASSADRWETQYF
cdr3_nt: TGTGCCAGCAGCGCGGACAGGTGGGAGACCCAGTACTTC

d_call: .
j_call: TRBJ2-2
clone_size: .
v_call: TRBV19
cdr3_aa: CASGPDRQGTGELFF
cdr3_nt: TGTGCCAGTGGTCCCGACCGCCAGGGCACCGGGGAGCTGTTTTTT

d_call: TRBD2
j_call: TRBJ2-5
clone_size: .
v_call: TRBV10-1
cdr3_aa: CASSSLGLAEETQYF
cdr3_nt: TGCGCCAGCAGTTCCTTAGGACTAGCAGAAGAGACCCAGTACTTC